These 17 T cell receptor beta chains originate from one sample sequenced in a study of shared clonotypes between healthy human individuals. The assay was immunoSEQ multiplex PCR, and TCRdb's table has in-frame clones only and misses some. The sample records millions of clones, roughly 94% being singletons. CD45RO-negative, CCR7-positively selected cells formed the naive CD8 fraction, excluding terminally differentiated effector memory CD45RA+ cells. The specimen sequenced was naive CD8+ T cells sorted from blood. Source of these receptors: a man aged 18 to 30 in good health.

CDR3 in amino acids: CAWKGVGSYNEQFF. CDR3 in DNA: TGTGCCTGGAAAGGGGTGGGGTCCTACAATGAGCAGTTCTTC. This rearrangement joins TRBV30 to TRBJ2-1, with D perhaps matching TRBD1 (5 bases). Germline V CDR1 and CDR2: GTSNPN, SVGIG (reference sequence). The CDR3 has 14 residues. V lost 4 bases and J lost 1, with 11 bases in between.

The chain couples TRBV29-1 to TRBJ2-7; 13 positions agree with TRBD2. Germline CDR1 SQVTM, CDR2 ANQGSEA. CDR3 length: 15 residues. With 5 bases clipped from V and 2 bases from J, the junction kept 6 bases outside the gene matches. As DNA, the CDR3 is TGCAGCGTTTCCGGACTAGCGGGAGAACCCTACGAGCAGTACTTC. Protein: CSVSGLAGEPYEQYF.

This chain joins TRBV7-6 and TRBJ1-1; possibly TRBD1 for D (6 bases). V was clipped by 1 base and J by 4 bases, with 16 bases between them. The CDR3 covers 16 residues. CDR1 is SGHVS and CDR2 is FNYEAQ in the germline V gene. CDR3 in amino acids: CASSLGVQGSGTEAFF. The CDR3 DNA sequence: TGTGCCAGCAGCTTAGGCGTGCAGGGGTCGGGCACTGAAGCTTTCTTT.

In its sample, this clone was seen once. This sequence joins TRBV19 and TRBJ2-2, with D tentatively TRBD2 (5 bases). V was clipped by 4 bases and J by 5 bases, with 11 bases between them. This CDR3 contains 14 residues. The germline V gene has CDR1 LNHDA and CDR2 SQIVND (reference sequence). The CDR3 here is CASSTDLETGELFF. The CDR3 DNA reads TGTGCCAGTAGTACGGACTTGGAGACCGGGGAGCTGTTTTTT. Supplemented by reference TRBV19 and TRBJ2-2, the full variable domain reads DGGITQSPKYLFRKEGQNVTLSCEQNLNHDAMYWYRQDPGQGLRLIYYSQIVNDFQKGDIAEGYSVSREKKESFPLTVTSAQKNPTAFYLCASSTDLETGELFFGEGSRLTVL.

This clone has only one observation. The rearrangement joins TRBV7-8 to TRBJ2-7, with D unclear. The germline V gene has CDR1 SGHVS and CDR2 FQNEAQ. The CDR3 runs 13 residues. V lost 5 bases and J 6 bases, leaving 14 bases between the germline ends. Written as DNA, the CDR3 is TGTGCCAGCAGCCCGCCCGATAGGACCGAGCAGTACTTC. It yields the protein CASSPPDRTEQYF.

In regard to this clone: This sample includes further DNA sequences coding for the same CDR3. In DNA, the CDR3 is TGTGCCAGCTCACCGTCCCCGGGACAGGGATCCTACGAGCAGTACTTC. Amino acids: CASSPSPGQGSYEQYF. The rearrangement uses TRBV18 and TRBJ2-7; TRBD1 aligns across 9 bases. Germline V gene data show CDR1 as KGHSH and CDR2 as LQKENI. The CDR3 contains 16 residues. The junction had 7 bases not matched to a gene; V was cut back by 3 bases and J by 1 base.

The CDR3 protein is CASSPSGLTYNEQFF. In nucleotides, the CDR3 is TGCGCCAGCAGTCCTAGCGGGTTAACCTACAATGAGCAGTTCTTC. This chain uses TRBV4-3 with TRBJ2-1, with 8 bases identical to TRBD2. Trimming removed 6 bases from V and 2 bases from J; junction bases left unmatched: 6. The CDR3 is made up of 15 amino acids. CDR1 and CDR2 (germline): LGHNA, YSLEER.

The chain links TRBV5-1 to TRBJ1-4; weak D call: TRBD1 (6 bases). V lost 3 bases and J lost 5, with 14 bases in between. Germline-derived CDR1 and CDR2 are SGHRS and YFSETQ. The CDR3 extends over 15 amino acids. CDR3 amino acids: CASSWAGDKNEKLFF. CDR3 DNA sequence: TGCGCCAGCAGCTGGGCGGGGGACAAAAATGAAAAACTGTTTTTT.

V is TRBV27 and J is TRBJ2-5, with D perhaps assigned TRBD1 or TRBD2 (5 bases each). Germline V gene lookup returns CDR1 MNHEY and CDR2 SMNVEV (reference sequence). The CDR3 runs 16 residues. Trimming removed 4 bases from V and 2 bases from J, with 17 bases in between. CDR3 sequence: CASSSLLWGRQETQYF. The CDR3 nucleotides are TGTGCCAGCAGTTCCCTTTTATGGGGACGACAAGAGACCCAGTACTTC.

This chain connects TRBV7-2 to TRBJ1-5, with D maybe TRBD1 (5 bases). The V and J ends lost 6 bases and 7 bases respectively, with 28 bases between them. Germline V gene sequence: CDR1 SGHTA, CDR2 FQGNSA. CDR3 size: 18 residues. CDR3 in amino acids: CASRLRVAGILSLQPQHF. In DNA, the CDR3 is TGTGCCAGCAGACTCAGGGTCGCCGGAATCTTAAGTCTGCAGCCCCAGCATTTT.

This chain connects TRBV6-5 to TRBJ1-3, with 9 bases identical to TRBD1. Germline CDR1 is MNHEY and CDR2 is SVGAGI. This CDR3 region has 15 residues. Trimming at V came to 2 bases and at J to 2 bases, leaving 1 base not matched to a gene. The CDR3 loop reads CASSYGQGTGNTIYF. The CDR3 nucleotides read TGTGCCAGCAGTTACGGACAGGGGACTGGAAACACCATATATTTT.

The V call is TRBV2, the J call TRBJ2-7; a possible D gene is TRBD1 (5 bases). Per the germline V gene, CDR1 is SNHLY and CDR2 is FYNNEI. V lost 1 base and J 3 bases, leaving 7 bases between the germline ends. The CDR3 runs 13 residues. The CDR3 loop is CASSEDQGYEQYF. CDR3 nucleotides: TGTGCCAGCAGTGAAGATCAGGGCTACGAGCAGTACTTC.

The V and J genes are TRBV2 and TRBJ2-2; 7 nucleotides line up with TRBD1. Germline CDR1 SNHLY, CDR2 FYNNEI. The J segment lost 2 bases and the V segment lost 4 bases, leaving 13 bases of the junction unmatched. This CDR3 region has 18 residues. CDR3: CASSGPYPGTDNTGELFF. As DNA, the CDR3 is TGTGCCAGCAGTGGACCATATCCCGGGACAGATAACACCGGGGAGCTGTTTTTT.

Comments on this clone: Other DNA sequences within the sample encode an identical CDR3. CDR3 sequence: CASSESSYEQYF. As DNA, the CDR3 is TGCGCCAGCAGTGAGTCAAGCTACGAGCAGTACTTC. This chain links TRBV10-1 with TRBJ2-7; D gene ambiguous. CDR1 and CDR2 (germline): WNHNN, SYGVQD (reference sequence). The length of the CDR3 is 12 residues. Trimming left V 0 bases short and J 3 bases short, with 3 bases between.

The rearrangement links TRBV7-2 to TRBJ2-5; 8 positions agree with TRBD2. V lost 1 base, J lost 4 bases, and 5 bases stayed unmatched. Germline CDR1 and CDR2: SGHTA and FQGNSA. The CDR3 extends over 15 amino acids. CDR3 nucleotide sequence: TGTGCCAGCAGCTTAGAAAGGAGCGGGGGAGAGACCCAGTACTTC. This gives the protein CASSLERSGGETQYF.

This chain links TRBV6-5 with TRBJ2-5; maybe TRBD1 (6 bases). Germline-derived CDR1 and CDR2 are MNHEY and SVGAGI. Trimming cost V 5 bases and J 5 bases, with 15 bases left between them. This CDR3 is built from 14 residues. The CDR3 bases are TGTGCCAGCAGTGCGGACAGACTACCGGAGACCCAGTACTTC. Translating it yields CASSADRLPETQYF.

This clone was observed a few times. This chain connects TRBV7-9 to TRBJ2-7; D might be TRBD1 (5 bases). The CDR3 covers 15 residues. V lost 5 bases and J 3 bases, leaving 17 bases between the germline ends. The germline CDR1 and CDR2 sequences are SEHNR and FQNEAQ (reference sequence). DNA of the CDR3: TGTGCCAGCAGCCCCCAACTGACAGCAAGCTACGAGCAGTACTTC. This gives the protein CASSPQLTASYEQYF.